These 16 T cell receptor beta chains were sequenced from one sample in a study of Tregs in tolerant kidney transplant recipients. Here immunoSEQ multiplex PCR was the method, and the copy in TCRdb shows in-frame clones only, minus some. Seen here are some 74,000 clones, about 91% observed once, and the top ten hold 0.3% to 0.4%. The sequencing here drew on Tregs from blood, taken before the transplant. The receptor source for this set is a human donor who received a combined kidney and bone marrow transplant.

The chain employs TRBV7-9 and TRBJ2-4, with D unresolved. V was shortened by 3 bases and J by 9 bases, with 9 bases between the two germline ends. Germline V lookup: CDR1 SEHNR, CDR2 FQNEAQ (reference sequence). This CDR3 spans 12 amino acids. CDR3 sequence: CASSLTLGIQYF. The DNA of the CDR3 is TGTGCCAGCAGCTTGACTCTCGGCATTCAGTACTTC.

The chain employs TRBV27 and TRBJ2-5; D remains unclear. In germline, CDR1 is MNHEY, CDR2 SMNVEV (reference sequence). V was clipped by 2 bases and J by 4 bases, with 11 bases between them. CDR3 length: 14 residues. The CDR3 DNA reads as TGTGCCAGCAGTTTAGGTCGGGTAGGAGAGACCCAGTACTTC. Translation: CASSLGRVGETQYF.

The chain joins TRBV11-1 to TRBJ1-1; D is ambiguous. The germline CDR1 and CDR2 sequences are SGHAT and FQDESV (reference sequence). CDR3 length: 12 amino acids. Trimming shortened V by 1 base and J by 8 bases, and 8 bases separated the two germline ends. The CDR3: CASSLESGEAFF. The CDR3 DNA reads TGTGCCAGCAGCTTAGAAAGCGGGGAAGCTTTCTTT.

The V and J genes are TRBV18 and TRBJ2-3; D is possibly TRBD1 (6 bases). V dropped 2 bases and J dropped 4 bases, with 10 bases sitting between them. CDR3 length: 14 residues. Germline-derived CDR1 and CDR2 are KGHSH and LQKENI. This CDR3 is CASSPIQGADTQYF. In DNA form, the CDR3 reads TGTGCCAGCTCACCAATACAGGGCGCAGATACGCAGTATTTT.

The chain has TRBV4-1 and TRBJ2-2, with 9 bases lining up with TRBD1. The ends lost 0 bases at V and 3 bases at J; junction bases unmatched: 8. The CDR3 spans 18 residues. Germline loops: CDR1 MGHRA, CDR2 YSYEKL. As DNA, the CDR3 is TGCGCCAGCAGCCAAGATCCGAACAGGGGGCCCTACACCGGGGAGCTGTTTTTT. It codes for CASSQDPNRGPYTGELFF.

The CDR3 DNA reads as TGTGCCAGCAGTGAGGTGGCTAGCGGGACGCAGCAGTACTTC. Amino acid sequence: CASSEVASGTQQYF. The chain recombines TRBV2 with TRBJ2-7, with 9 bases fitting TRBD2. The CDR3 spans 14 residues. Looked up from germline, CDR1 is SNHLY and CDR2 is FYNNEI. Trimming at V came to 3 bases and at J to 8 bases, leaving 8 bases not matched to a gene.

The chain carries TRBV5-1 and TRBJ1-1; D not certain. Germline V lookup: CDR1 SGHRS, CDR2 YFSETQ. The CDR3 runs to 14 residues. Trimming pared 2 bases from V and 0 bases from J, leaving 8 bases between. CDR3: CASSFDGMNTEAFF. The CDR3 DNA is TGCGCCAGCAGCTTCGACGGCATGAACACTGAAGCTTTCTTT.

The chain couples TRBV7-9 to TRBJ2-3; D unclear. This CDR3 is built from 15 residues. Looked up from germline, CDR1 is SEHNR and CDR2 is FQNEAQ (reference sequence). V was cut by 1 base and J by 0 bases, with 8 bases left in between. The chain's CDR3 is CASSLEGKSTDTQYF. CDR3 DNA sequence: TGTGCCAGCAGCTTAGAGGGCAAGAGCACAGATACGCAGTATTTT.

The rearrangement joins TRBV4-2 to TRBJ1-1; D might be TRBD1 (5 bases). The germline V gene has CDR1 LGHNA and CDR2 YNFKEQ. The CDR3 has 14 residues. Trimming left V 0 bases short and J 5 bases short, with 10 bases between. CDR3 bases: TGTGCCAGCAGCCAAGATTTCGCAGGGACTGAAGCTTTCTTT. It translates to CASSQDFAGTEAFF.

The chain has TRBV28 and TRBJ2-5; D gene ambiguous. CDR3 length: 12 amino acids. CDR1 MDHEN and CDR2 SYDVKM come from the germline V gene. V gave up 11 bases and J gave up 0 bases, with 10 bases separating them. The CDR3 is CAWGPNQETQYF. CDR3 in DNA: TGTGCCTGGGGTCCCAACCAAGAGACCCAGTACTTC.

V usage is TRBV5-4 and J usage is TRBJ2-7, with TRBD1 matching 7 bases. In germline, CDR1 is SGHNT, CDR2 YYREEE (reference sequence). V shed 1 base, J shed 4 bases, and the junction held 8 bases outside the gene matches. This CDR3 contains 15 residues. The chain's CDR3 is CASSLPGQRYYEQYF. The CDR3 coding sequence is TGTGCCAGCAGCTTGCCGGGACAGCGATATTACGAGCAGTACTTC.

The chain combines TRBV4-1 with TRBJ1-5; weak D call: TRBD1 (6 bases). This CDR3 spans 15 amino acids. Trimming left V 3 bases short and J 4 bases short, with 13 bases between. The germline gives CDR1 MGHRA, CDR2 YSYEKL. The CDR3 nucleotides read TGCGCCAGCAGCCAGGCCGGACAGCCAAATCAGCCCCAGCATTTT. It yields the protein CASSQAGQPNQPQHF.

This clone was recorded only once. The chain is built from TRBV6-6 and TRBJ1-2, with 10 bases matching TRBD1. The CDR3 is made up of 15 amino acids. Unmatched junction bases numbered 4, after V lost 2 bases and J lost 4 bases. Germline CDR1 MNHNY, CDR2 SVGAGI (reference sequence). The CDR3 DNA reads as TGTGCCAGCAGTTACGGGGACAGGGGATCCTATGGCTACACCTTC. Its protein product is CASSYGDRGSYGYTF.

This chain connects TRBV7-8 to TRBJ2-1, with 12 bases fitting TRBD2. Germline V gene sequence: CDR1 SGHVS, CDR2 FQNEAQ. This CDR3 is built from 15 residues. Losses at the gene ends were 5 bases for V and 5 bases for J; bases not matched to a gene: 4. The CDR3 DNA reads TGTGCCAGCAGCAAGACTAGCGGGAGTAACAATGAGCAGTTCTTC. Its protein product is CASSKTSGSNNEQFF.

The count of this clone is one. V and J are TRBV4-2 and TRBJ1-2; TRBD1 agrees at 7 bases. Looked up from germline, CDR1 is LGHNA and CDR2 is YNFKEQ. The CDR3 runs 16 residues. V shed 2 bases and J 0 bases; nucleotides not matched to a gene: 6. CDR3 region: CASSQSTGTANYGYTF. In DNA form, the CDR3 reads TGTGCCAGCAGCCAATCTACCGGGACAGCTAACTATGGCTACACCTTC.

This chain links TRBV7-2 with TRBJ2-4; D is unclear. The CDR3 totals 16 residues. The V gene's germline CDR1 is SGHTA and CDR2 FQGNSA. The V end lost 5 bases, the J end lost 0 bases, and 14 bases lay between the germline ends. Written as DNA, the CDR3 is TGTGCCAGCAGCCCAAGACTGGATTTAGCCAAAAACATTCAGTACTTC. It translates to CASSPRLDLAKNIQYF.